This T cell receptor beta chain was captured by sequencing in a study of T-cell reconstitution after alpha-beta-depleted transplantation in children. Preparation of the TCRbeta library was carried out with unique molecular identifiers. MiXCR was run by TCRdb on the PCR reads, yielding one entry per CDR3 protein. The sample lists around 270,000 distinct CDR3 sequences; 7.5% to 9% were seen once. Broader study findings: After transplant, high TCRbeta diversity at day 60 in some patients arose from surviving recipient T cells and thymic progenitors. Two months or so post-transplant, alpha-beta T cells reportedly derived from several hundred expanded graft clones. One year post-transplant, T-cell counts and diversity were largely derived from T cells produced anew.

A note on this clonotype: The target antigen is unknown.

This CDR3 region has 15 residues. Trimming at V came to 4 bases and at J to 5 bases, leaving 9 bases not matched to a gene. CDR1 and CDR2 from the germline V gene are SGHRS and YFSETQ. Sample: peripheral blood, taken 360 days after TCRalphabeta/CD19-depleted stem cell transplant. The V gene is TRBV5-1, the J gene TRBJ2-5; 9 bases line up with TRBD2. The receptor's source is a female patient aged 2-9 years who had a stem cell transplant for Fanconi anemia, so the T cells may come from the graft donor. In DNA, the CDR3 is TGCGCCAGCAGCAAGGGACTAGCTATCCTGGAGACCCAGTACTTC. Its translation: CASSKGLAILETQYF.